Listed below are T cell receptor beta chains from one sample, sequenced in a study of cytomegalovirus exposure and HLA in healthy donors. Using immunoSEQ multiplex PCR, the repertoire was profiled, and TCRdb retains in-frame clones only, with some absent. The sample holds about 110,000 clones, around two thirds seen once. The source material was PBMCs. These receptors came from a middle-aged man in good health and CMV-seropositive. CDR3s include the opening cysteine and the closing phenylalanine or tryptophan. Fields, in order: clone size, J gene, V gene, D gene, CDR3 DNA, CDR3 protein. D genes are given only for firm matches. Clone size is not always given. Where it is, it says once, few, many or a class for expanded clones.

size: NA; J: TRBJ1-2; V: TRBV7-9; D: NA; DNA: TGTGCCAGCAGCTTAAGCAGAGGTGCTGGCTACACCTTC; CDR3: CASSLSRGAGYTF
size: NA; J: TRBJ2-7; V: TRBV9; D: TRBD1; DNA: TGTGCCAGCAGCCCCCGCGGGGGACAGGGGCTACCCTACGAGCAGTACTTC; CDR3: CASSPRGGQGLPYEQYF
size: NA; J: TRBJ2-1; V: TRBV11-1; D: TRBD2; DNA: TGTGCCAGCAGCTTTTCCGGGACTAGCGGGGTGGCGCAGTTCTTC; CDR3: CASSFSGTSGVAQFF
size: NA; J: TRBJ1-5; V: TRBV19; D: NA; DNA: TGTGCCAGTAGTATAGAAGGGGGTCAGCCCCAGCATTTT; CDR3: CASSIEGGQPQHF
size: NA; J: TRBJ2-1; V: TRBV29-1; D: TRBD2; DNA: TGCAGCGTGACTCTAGCGGGCCGTACGAATGAGCAGTTCTTC; CDR3: CSVTLAGRTNEQFF
size: few; J: TRBJ2-1; V: TRBV11-2; D: NA; DNA: TGTGCCAGCAGCTTAGCGGGGGACGGGGCGCACAATGAGCAGTTCTTC; CDR3: CASSLAGDGAHNEQFF
size: NA; J: TRBJ2-2; V: TRBV11-2; D: NA; DNA: TGTGCCAGCAGCTTGGGGCTTGGAGCGTCGAACACCGGGGAGCTGTTTTTT; CDR3: CASSLGLGASNTGELFF
size: NA; J: TRBJ1-3; V: TRBV5-1; D: NA; DNA: TGCGCCAGCAGCTTGACGGACAGCACTGGAAACACCATATATTTT; CDR3: CASSLTDSTGNTIYF
size: NA; J: TRBJ2-2; V: TRBV6-5; D: TRBD2; DNA: TGTGCCAGCAGCTCTCTAGCGGGGGGTTACGGGGAGCTGTTTTTT; CDR3: CASSSLAGGYGELFF
size: few; J: TRBJ1-2; V: TRBV27; D: TRBD1; DNA: TGTGCCAGCAGTCCTCAGTGGGACAGGGAAAACTATGGCTACACCTTC; CDR3: CASSPQWDRENYGYTF
size: few; J: TRBJ2-2; V: TRBV7-2; D: NA; DNA: TGTGCCAGCAGCTTTCAGGCCCTGGGCGAGCTGTTTTTT; CDR3: CASSFQALGELFF
size: NA; J: TRBJ2-7; V: TRBV11-2; D: TRBD2; DNA: TGTGCCAGCAGCTTAGGGGTGAATAGCGGGACCTACGAGCAGTACTTC; CDR3: CASSLGVNSGTYEQYF
size: NA; J: TRBJ2-2; V: TRBV2; D: NA; DNA: TGTGCCACTATACAGGGAAGTGTGGGCACCGGGGAGCTGTTTTTT; CDR3: CATIQGSVGTGELFF
size: NA; J: TRBJ2-7; V: TRBV9; D: TRBD1; DNA: TGTGCCAGCAGCGTAGAAGGGGGCTGGAGTCTGTACGAGCAGTACTTC; CDR3: CASSVEGGWSLYEQYF
size: NA; J: TRBJ2-1; V: TRBV5-5; D: NA; DNA: TGTGCCAGCAGCTTGGCAGCGTCCCCTGGCAGCTCCTACAATGAGCAGTTCTTC; CDR3: CASSLAASPGSSYNEQFF
size: once; J: TRBJ2-1; V: TRBV11-3; D: TRBD2; DNA: TGTGCCAGCAGTTTTAGCGGGGGCCCCTCCTACAATGAGCAGTTCTTC; CDR3: CASSFSGGPSYNEQFF
size: medium-sized; J: TRBJ2-2; V: TRBV9; D: NA; DNA: TGTGCCAGCAGCGCTCAGGGTACCGGGGAGCTGTTTTTT; CDR3: CASSAQGTGELFF
size: once; J: TRBJ1-1; V: TRBV7-3; D: NA; DNA: TGTGCCAGCAGCTTATCAGGATTTGGGACTGAAGCTTTCTTT; CDR3: CASSLSGFGTEAFF
size: NA; J: TRBJ1-2; V: TRBV18; D: NA; DNA: TGTGCCAGCTCACCTTCGAGACCCACAGAGCATGGCTACACCTTC; CDR3: CASSPSRPTEHGYTF
size: once; J: TRBJ1-1; V: TRBV27; D: TRBD1; DNA: TGTGCCAGCAGTCCCTTGACAGGGGGCGTCGCTGAAGCTTTCTTT; CDR3: CASSPLTGGVAEAFF
size: few; J: TRBJ2-7; V: TRBV19; D: NA; DNA: TGTGCCAGTAGCAGGACAGCTACCTACGAGCAGTACTTC; CDR3: CASSRTATYEQYF
size: NA; J: TRBJ1-2; V: TRBV25-1; D: NA; DNA: TGTGCCAGCAGTGATGACCTGGGAGGAGGCTACACCTTC; CDR3: CASSDDLGGGYTF
size: NA; J: TRBJ1-1; V: TRBV4-1; D: TRBD1; DNA: TGCGCCAGCAGCCGGCAGGACAGGGCGACTGAAGCTTTCTTT; CDR3: CASSRQDRATEAFF
size: NA; J: TRBJ2-5; V: TRBV7-2; D: TRBD1; DNA: TGTGCCAGCAGCCCCGACAGGGCCCAAGAGACCCAGTACTTC; CDR3: CASSPDRAQETQYF
size: NA; J: TRBJ2-7; V: TRBV4-1; D: NA; DNA: TGCGCCAGCAGCCAACTTAGGGGGGGGGACGAGCAGTACTTC; CDR3: CASSQLRGGDEQYF
size: few; J: TRBJ1-1; V: TRBV11-1; D: NA; DNA: TGTGCCAGCAGCCGACAGCGGGGAGAAGCTTTCTTT; CDR3: CASSRQRGEAFF
size: NA; J: TRBJ2-4; V: TRBV5-1; D: TRBD1; DNA: TGCGCCAGCAGCTTCGACAGGGGTGGCAACATTCAGTACTTC; CDR3: CASSFDRGGNIQYF
size: few; J: TRBJ1-2; V: TRBV9; D: TRBD1; DNA: TGTGCCGACTATTTGGACAGGGGGACAAGGAGGGGGTATGGCTACACCTTC; CDR3: CADYLDRGTRRGYGYTF
size: NA; J: TRBJ1-3; V: TRBV18; D: TRBD1; DNA: TGTGCCAGCTCACCGAGGACAGGGGGCGGCTCTGGAAACACCATATATTTT; CDR3: CASSPRTGGGSGNTIYF
size: NA; J: TRBJ2-3; V: TRBV7-9; D: TRBD2; DNA: TGTGCCAGCAGCTTAGTTCTAGCGGGAGGTGCCCGTACGCAGTATTTT; CDR3: CASSLVLAGGARTQYF
size: NA; J: TRBJ1-3; V: TRBV29-1; D: NA; DNA: TGCAACGCCCGGACAATGGATAGGGACACCATATATTTT; CDR3: CNARTMDRDTIYF
size: few; J: TRBJ1-1; V: TRBV4-1; D: NA; DNA: TGCGCCAGCAGCCAAGATTGGCCTTTGAACACTGAAGCTTTCTTT; CDR3: CASSQDWPLNTEAFF
size: NA; J: TRBJ2-3; V: TRBV7-3; D: TRBD2; DNA: TGTGCCAGCAGCCTAGCGGACCGGAATACGCAGTATTTT; CDR3: CASSLADRNTQYF
size: NA; J: TRBJ1-4; V: TRBV5-1; D: NA; DNA: TGCGCCAGTAAAACAGGAAGCTACGAAAAACTGTTTTTT; CDR3: CASKTGSYEKLFF
size: NA; J: TRBJ1-3; V: TRBV28; D: NA; DNA: TGTGCCAGCAGTTTAGGCTTGTCCCCCCAAATCTCTGGAAACACCATATATTTT; CDR3: CASSLGLSPQISGNTIYF